This paragraph reports one TCR beta chain. A second PCR, run for about 7 to 11 cycles, used a sample-barcoded 5' primer plus a J-beta primer mix. One entry per CDR3 protein results from TCRdb running MiXCR on the 5' RACE reads. The top ten clones hold roughly 12% of a sample with fewer than 2,000,000 distinct CDR3 sequences, around 36% of them seen once. The junction had 2 bases not matched to a gene; V was cut back by 2 bases and J by 7 bases. Germline V gene lookup returns CDR1 SGHRS and CDR2 YFSETQ. The CDR3 loop spans 13 amino acids. This sample is part of a study of blood T cells in healthy people across ages. For the study at large: Through template switching, about one barcoded beta molecule was captured per two T cells, as measured in model experiments.

The chain recombines TRBV5-1 with TRBJ2-1; 8 positions agree with TRBD2. Sequenced: blood. The receptor was isolated from a woman aged 25 to 45 in good health. The CDR3 nucleotides are TGCGCCAGCAGCTTCCGGGAGGGAAATGAGCAGTTCTTC. Encoded protein: CASSFREGNEQFF.